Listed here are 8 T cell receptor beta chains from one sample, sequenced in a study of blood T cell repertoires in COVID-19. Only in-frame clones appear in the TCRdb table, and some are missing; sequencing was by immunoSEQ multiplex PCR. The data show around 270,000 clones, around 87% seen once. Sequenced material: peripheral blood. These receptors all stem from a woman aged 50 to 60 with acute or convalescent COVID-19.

CDR3 DNA sequence: TGTGCCGGACGACTAGTTCCCTACGAGCAGTACTTC. As protein: CAGRLVPYEQYF. V gene TRBV27 combines with J gene TRBJ2-7; maybe TRBD2 (6 bases). With 11 bases removed from V and 2 bases from J, the gap between germline ends came to 13 bases. The CDR3 spans 12 residues. CDR1 is MNHEY and CDR2 is SMNVEV in the germline V gene (reference sequence).

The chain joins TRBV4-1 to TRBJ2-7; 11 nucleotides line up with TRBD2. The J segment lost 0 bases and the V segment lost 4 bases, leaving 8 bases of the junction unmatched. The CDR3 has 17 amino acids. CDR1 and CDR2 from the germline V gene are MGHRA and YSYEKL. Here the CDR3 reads CASSRPTSGTLSYEQYF. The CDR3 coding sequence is TGCGCCAGCAGCCGACCGACTAGCGGGACCCTCTCCTACGAGCAGTACTTC.

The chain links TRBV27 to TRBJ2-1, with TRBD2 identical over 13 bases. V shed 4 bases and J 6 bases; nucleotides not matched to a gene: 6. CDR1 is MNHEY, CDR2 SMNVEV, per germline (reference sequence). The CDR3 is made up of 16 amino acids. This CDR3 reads CASSSGTSGTGNEQFF. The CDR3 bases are TGTGCCAGCAGTTCGGGGACTAGCGGGACTGGCAATGAGCAGTTCTTC.

The CDR3 DNA reads TGTGCCAGCAGCCCGGGACAGTGGGCTTCACCCCTCCACTTT. Protein: CASSPGQWASPLHF. The chain has TRBV7-2 and TRBJ1-6; TRBD1 matches at 7 bases. The V and J ends lost 5 bases and 9 bases, in that order; junction bases with no gene match: 7. The CDR3 has 14 residues. CDR1 is SGHTA, CDR2 FQGNSA, per germline.

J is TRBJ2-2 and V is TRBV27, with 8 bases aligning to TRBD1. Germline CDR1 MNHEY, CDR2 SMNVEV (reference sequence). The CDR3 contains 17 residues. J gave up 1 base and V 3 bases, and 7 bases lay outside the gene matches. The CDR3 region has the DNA TGTGCCAGCAGTTTCGCCTGGACAGGGATGAACACCGGGGAGCTGTTTTTT. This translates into CASSFAWTGMNTGELFF.

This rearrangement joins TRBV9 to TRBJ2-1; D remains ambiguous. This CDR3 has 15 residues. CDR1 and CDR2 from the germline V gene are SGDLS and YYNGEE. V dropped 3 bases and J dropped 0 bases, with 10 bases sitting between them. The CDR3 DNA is TGTGCCAGCAGCGGGAGACTCAGCTCCTACAATGAGCAGTTCTTC. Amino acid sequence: CASSGRLSSYNEQFF.

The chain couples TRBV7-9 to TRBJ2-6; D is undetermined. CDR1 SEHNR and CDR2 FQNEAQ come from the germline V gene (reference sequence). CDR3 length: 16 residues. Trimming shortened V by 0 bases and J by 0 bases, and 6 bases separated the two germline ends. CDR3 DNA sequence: TGTGCCAGCAGCTTAGCTCGCTACTCTGGGGCCAACGTCCTGACTTTC. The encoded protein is CASSLARYSGANVLTF.

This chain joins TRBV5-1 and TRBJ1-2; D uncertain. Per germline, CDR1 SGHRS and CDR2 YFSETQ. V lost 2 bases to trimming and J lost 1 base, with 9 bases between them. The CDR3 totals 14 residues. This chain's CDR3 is CASSFGTYNYGYTF. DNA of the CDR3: TGCGCCAGCAGCTTTGGCACGTATAACTATGGCTACACCTTC.